These 30 T cell receptor beta chains came from one sample sequenced in a study of graft-versus-host responses after intestinal transplantation. The data were produced by immunoSEQ multiplex PCR, yet TCRdb's version contains in-frame clones alone and is incomplete. The top ten hold around half of the sample, which has some 12,000 clones, approximately 82% seen once. The sample here was PBMCs, taken roughly 130 days after transplant. Every receptor here comes from a human patient who received an intestinal transplant, so some T cells may come from the graft donor.

This clone was found once. The chain couples TRBV28 to TRBJ1-1; the D is unclear. The CDR3 has 17 amino acids. The V and J ends lost 0 bases and 0 bases respectively, with 14 bases between them. The germline CDR1 and CDR2 sequences are MDHEN and SYDVKM. For the CDR3, the DNA is TGTGCCAGCAGTTTATGGTCCCCGGCTCGGGTGAACACTGAAGCTTTCTTT. This translates into CASSLWSPARVNTEAFF.

The gene calls are TRBV5-1 and TRBJ2-7, with TRBD1 matching over 8 bases. CDR1 is SGHRS, CDR2 YFSETQ, per germline. The V gene end was trimmed by 6 bases and the J gene end by 2 bases; junction bases not matched to a gene: 10. The CDR3 extends over 15 amino acids. CDR3 amino acids: CASNQRTGFTYEQYF. CDR3 DNA: TGCGCCAGCAACCAGAGGACAGGGTTCACCTACGAGCAGTACTTC.

The chain employs TRBV4-1 and TRBJ1-1; no reliable D call. The CDR3 sequence is 16 residues long. Trimming stripped 0 bases from V and 5 bases from J, with 16 bases between. CDR1 and CDR2 (germline): MGHRA, YSYEKL. CDR3 protein: CASSQDRRAVGTEAFF. The CDR3 DNA reads as TGCGCCAGCAGCCAAGATAGGAGGGCCGTGGGGACTGAAGCTTTCTTT.

V usage is TRBV19 and J usage is TRBJ1-2; D unclear. Per germline, CDR1 LNHDA and CDR2 SQIVND (reference sequence). This CDR3 spans 13 amino acids. The V end was cut by 8 bases, the J end by 0 bases, with 10 bases between. This CDR3 is CASDPGTNYGYTF. As DNA, the CDR3 is TGTGCCAGTGACCCTGGTACTAACTATGGCTACACCTTC. The full variable domain, its missing parts supplied by reference TRBV19 and TRBJ1-2, is DGGITQSPKYLFRKEGQNVTLSCEQNLNHDAMYWYRQDPGQGLRLIYYSQIVNDFQKGDIAEGYSVSREKKESFPLTVTSAQKNPTAFYLCASDPGTNYGYTFGSGTRLTVV.

For this clone: At one of its ends the junction is not consistent with the germline gene, which may arise from a read error. The V and J genes are TRBV7-7 and TRBJ2-7; D remains unclear. Germline V gene lookup returns CDR1 SSHAT and CDR2 FNYEAQ (reference sequence). CDR3 length: 15 residues. In DNA, the CDR3 is TGTGCTAGCAGCTTATTTGAGGACGGATCCTACGAGCAGTACTTC. Protein: CASSLFEDGSYEQYF. The entire variable domain, with the rest obtained from reference TRBV7-7 and TRBJ2-7, is as follows: GAGVSQSPRYKVTKRGQDVTLRCDPISSHATLYWYQQALGQGPEFLTYFNYEAQPDKSGLPSDRFSAERPEGSISTLTIQRTEQRDSAMYRCASSLFEDGSYEQYFGPGTRLTVT.

CDR3 sequence reads: CASSIVGGFSYNEQFF. CDR3 nucleotides: TGTGCCAGTAGTATAGTAGGCGGTTTTTCCTACAATGAGCAGTTCTTC. The rearrangement uses TRBV19 and TRBJ2-1; no clear D gene. CDR1 is LNHDA and CDR2 is SQIVND in the germline V gene (reference sequence). Between the trimmed V and J ends, which lost 1 base and 1 base, there was a span of 11 bases. The CDR3 is 16 residues long.

Regarding this clone: Compared with germline, one end of the junction differs, possibly owing to a read error. V and J are TRBV7-7 and TRBJ2-1; 13 positions agree with TRBD2. The CDR3 sequence is 17 residues long. CDR1 SSHAT and CDR2 FNYEAQ come from the germline V gene (reference sequence). This chain's CDR3 is CASSLAVTSGRGDEQFF. In DNA, the CDR3 is TGTGCTAGCAGCTTAGCAGTAACTAGCGGGAGGGGGGATGAGCAGTTCTTC. Full variable domain (rest looked up from reference TRBV7-7 and TRBJ2-1): GAGVSQSPRYKVTKRGQDVTLRCDPISSHATLYWYQQALGQGPEFLTYFNYEAQPDKSGLPSDRFSAERPEGSISTLTIQRTEQRDSAMYRCASSLAVTSGRGDEQFFGPGTRLTVL.

The chain carries TRBV18 and TRBJ1-1; perhaps TRBD1 as D (6 bases). Germline assignment: CDR1 KGHSH and CDR2 LQKENI. The CDR3 extends over 15 amino acids. V was trimmed by 6 bases and J by 1 base, leaving 15 bases between them. Here the CDR3 reads CASSQSWGANTEAFF. CDR3 coding DNA: TGTGCCAGCTCCCAGTCGTGGGGGGCGAACACTGAAGCTTTCTTT.

This sequence joins TRBV7-9 and TRBJ1-4, with D possibly being TRBD1 (6 bases). The CDR3 is made up of 12 amino acids. Germline-derived CDR1 and CDR2 are SEHNR and FQNEAQ (reference sequence). V lost 5 bases and J 13 bases, leaving 14 bases between the germline ends. The CDR3 DNA sequence: TGTGCCAGCAGCCTGGGTCCGGGGGCACTGTTTTTT. It yields the protein CASSLGPGALFF.

This sequence joins TRBV28 and TRBJ1-2; weak D call: TRBD1 (6 bases). The germline V gene encodes CDR1 MDHEN and CDR2 SYDVKM. The length of the CDR3 is 17 residues. Trimming cost V 2 bases and J 8 bases, with 24 bases left between them. CDR3 sequence: CASSLPRLTGIFGGYTF. The CDR3 bases are TGTGCCAGCAGTTTACCCCGCCTTACAGGGATCTTCGGAGGCTACACCTTC.

The chain carries TRBV9 and TRBJ1-2; D possibly corresponds to TRBD1 (5 bases). The CDR3 spans 13 residues. Germline V gene sequence: CDR1 SGDLS, CDR2 YYNGEE. Trimming took 4 bases from V and 6 from J, leaving 13 bases between them. The CDR3 DNA reads as TGTGCCAGCAGCCTCGTGCCGGGGGATGGCTACACCTTC. It yields the protein CASSLVPGDGYTF.

This chain uses TRBV7-8 with TRBJ1-5; D possibly corresponds to TRBD1 (6 bases). Germline V gene sequence: CDR1 SGHVS, CDR2 FQNEAQ. Trimming left V 1 base short and J 3 bases short, with 13 bases between. This CDR3 region has 16 residues. Written as DNA, the CDR3 is TGTGCCAGCAGCTTAGAAACAGGGAGTGCCAATCAGCCCCAGCATTTT. Translating it yields CASSLETGSANQPQHF.

This chain links TRBV10-1 with TRBJ2-3; the D gene is possibly TRBD1 (5 bases). The CDR3 totals 13 residues. Germline V CDR1 and CDR2: WNHNN, SYGVQD (reference sequence). V gave up 3 bases and J gave up 1 base, with 5 bases separating them. CDR3 amino acids: CASSDRGTDTQYF. CDR3 coding DNA: TGCGCCAGCAGTGACAGGGGCACAGATACGCAGTATTTT.

The sample holds one count of this clone. The gene calls are TRBV5-6 and TRBJ2-1; the match to TRBD2 covers 7 bases. The CDR3 spans 15 residues. Trimming cost V 0 bases and J 4 bases; bases outside gene matches: 4. Germline CDR1 and CDR2: SGHDT and YYEEEE. CDR3 sequence: CASSLAGGLYNEQFF. CDR3 bases: TGTGCCAGCAGCTTGGCGGGGGGACTTTACAATGAGCAGTTCTTC.

This clone showed up just once. V is TRBV9 and J is TRBJ2-2; D uncertain. CDR3 length equals 14 residues. V was trimmed by 5 bases and J by 0 bases, leaving 8 bases between them. Germline CDR1 is SGDLS and CDR2 is YYNGEE. The CDR3 reads CASRRTPNTGELFF. As DNA, the CDR3 is TGTGCCAGCAGGCGGACCCCGAACACCGGGGAGCTGTTTTTT.

The chain has TRBV6-6 and TRBJ2-5; tentatively, D is TRBD1 or TRBD2 (5 bases each). The CDR3 loop spans 14 amino acids. Trimming took 2 bases from V and 5 from J, leaving 12 bases between them. The germline CDR1 and CDR2 sequences are MNHNY and SVGAGI (reference sequence). The CDR3 loop is CASSYEGLRETQYF. The CDR3 nucleotides read TGTGCCAGCAGTTACGAGGGGTTACGGGAGACCCAGTACTTC.

The CDR3 sequence is CASSLDMTTGGGDTQYF. CDR3 sequence (DNA): TGTGCCAGCAGCTTGGACATGACGACAGGCGGGGGAGATACGCAGTATTTT. This sequence joins TRBV5-4 and TRBJ2-3, with D possibly being TRBD2 (7 bases). Trimming took 0 bases from V and 5 from J, leaving 19 bases between them. From germline, CDR1 is SGHNT and CDR2 YYREEE (reference sequence). The CDR3 loop spans 17 amino acids.

The chain has TRBV4-2 and TRBJ2-3, with 9 bases lining up with TRBD2. The CDR3 sequence is 16 residues long. Looked up from germline, CDR1 is LGHNA and CDR2 is YNFKEQ. J lost 4 bases, V lost 0 bases, and 5 bases had no gene match. The CDR3 protein is CASSQDEAGGPDTQYF. CDR3 nucleotides: TGTGCCAGCAGCCAAGACGAGGCGGGAGGGCCAGATACGCAGTATTTT.

The sample holds a few counts of this clone. The chain recombines TRBV4-2 with TRBJ2-7; 10 bases fit TRBD2. The V gene end was trimmed by 0 bases and the J gene end by 4 bases; junction bases not matched to a gene: 6. The CDR3 consists of 16 residues. Germline CDR1 is LGHNA and CDR2 is YNFKEQ. The CDR3 DNA reads TGTGCCAGCAGCCAAGATTTTTCTAGCGGGAGTTACGAGCAGTACTTC. Protein: CASSQDFSSGSYEQYF.

The chain is built from TRBV5-6 and TRBJ2-3; D is tentatively TRBD1 or TRBD2 (5 bases each). Deletions cut 3 bases from V and 10 bases from J, with 12 bases between. Germline V gene lookup returns CDR1 SGHDT and CDR2 YYEEEE. This CDR3 region has 12 residues. CDR3 loop: CASSSAGTSQYF. The CDR3 DNA sequence: TGTGCCAGCAGCTCTGCCGGGACCTCGCAGTATTTT.

The rearrangement links TRBV6-4 to TRBJ2-1, with 7 bases identical to TRBD2. The CDR3 contains 14 residues. The trim removed 0 bases at V and 12 bases at J, leaving 8 bases unmatched. Germline loops: CDR1 MRHNA, CDR2 SNTAGT. CDR3 sequence: CASSDSGDYPRQFF. Written as DNA, the CDR3 is TGTGCCAGCAGTGACTCCGGGGACTATCCTCGGCAGTTCTTC.

The CDR3 nucleotides read TGTGCCAGCAGTGAGTCGGCTAGCACAGATACGCAGTATTTT. Its protein product is CASSESASTDTQYF. This chain links TRBV2 with TRBJ2-3; D is uncertain. Germline V gene sequence: CDR1 SNHLY, CDR2 FYNNEI. There are 14 residues in the CDR3. The V end lost 3 bases, the J end lost 0 bases, and 7 bases lay between the germline ends.

The chain carries TRBV28 and TRBJ2-5; a possible D gene is TRBD2 (6 bases). Germline lookup yields CDR1 MDHEN and CDR2 SYDVKM. The CDR3 loop spans 12 amino acids. Trimming left V 6 bases short and J 4 bases short, with 9 bases between. CDR3 protein: CASRGGGETQYF. The CDR3 nucleotides read TGTGCCAGCAGGGGAGGAGGAGAGACCCAGTACTTC.

This chain links TRBV7-3 with TRBJ2-7, with a weak D call TRBD2 (6 bases). CDR1 is SGHTA, CDR2 FQGTGA, per germline. With 5 bases removed from V and 2 bases from J, the gap between germline ends came to 13 bases. This CDR3 is built from 14 residues. This CDR3 reads CASSPNSGPYEQYF. DNA of the CDR3: TGTGCCAGCAGCCCCAATAGCGGCCCCTACGAGCAGTACTTC.

This sequence joins TRBV6-1 and TRBJ2-1; 7 nucleotides align to TRBD2. The CDR3 consists of 13 residues. Looked up from germline, CDR1 is MNHNS and CDR2 is SASEGT. V was pared by 1 base and J by 7 bases, with 1 base of the junction left unmatched. The CDR3 sequence is CASSEGGGNEQFF. CDR3 DNA: TGTGCCAGCAGTGAAGGGGGGGGGAATGAGCAGTTCTTC.

The genes are TRBV27 and TRBJ2-3; D is unclear. The germline CDR1 and CDR2 sequences are MNHEY and SMNVEV (reference sequence). V lost 1 base, J lost 1 base, and 12 bases lay in between. The CDR3 consists of 16 residues. The CDR3 DNA sequence: TGTGCCAGCAGTTTATATGGAATTGGGGGCACAGATACGCAGTATTTT. This sequence encodes CASSLYGIGGTDTQYF.

V and J are TRBV12-5 and TRBJ1-5; D is undetermined. Deletions cut 1 base from V and 4 bases from J, with 2 bases between. Germline CDR1 LGHNT, CDR2 FRNRAP. The length of the CDR3 is 12 residues. The CDR3 DNA follows: TGTGCTAGTGGTTTGGGTAATCAGCCCCAGCATTTT. Translated, it gives CASGLGNQPQHF.

This rearrangement joins TRBV19 to TRBJ2-7, with D perhaps matching TRBD2 (5 bases). The CDR3 consists of 13 residues. V lost 5 bases to trimming and J lost 6 bases, with 14 bases between them. Germline V gives CDR1 LNHDA, CDR2 SQIVND (reference sequence). CDR3 in DNA: TGTGCCAGTAGTGCCCGGGGAGCGACCGAGCAGTACTTC. Translating it yields CASSARGATEQYF.

The CDR3 spells CASSPEANEKLFF. The CDR3 DNA sequence: TGTGCCAGCTCACCAGAGGCTAATGAAAAACTGTTTTTT. The V and J genes are TRBV18 and TRBJ1-4, with D unclear. Per germline, CDR1 KGHSH and CDR2 LQKENI. CDR3 size: 13 residues. V was clipped by 2 bases and J by 3 bases, with 4 bases between them.

This chain links TRBV7-3 with TRBJ1-6; 7 bases align to TRBD1. Losses at the gene ends were 5 bases for V and 7 bases for J; bases not matched to a gene: 5. CDR1 is SGHTA and CDR2 is FQGTGA in the germline V gene. This CDR3 has 14 residues. CDR3 residues: CASSPGQKNSPLHF. The CDR3 DNA reads TGTGCCAGCAGCCCGGGACAGAAGAATTCACCCCTCCACTTT.